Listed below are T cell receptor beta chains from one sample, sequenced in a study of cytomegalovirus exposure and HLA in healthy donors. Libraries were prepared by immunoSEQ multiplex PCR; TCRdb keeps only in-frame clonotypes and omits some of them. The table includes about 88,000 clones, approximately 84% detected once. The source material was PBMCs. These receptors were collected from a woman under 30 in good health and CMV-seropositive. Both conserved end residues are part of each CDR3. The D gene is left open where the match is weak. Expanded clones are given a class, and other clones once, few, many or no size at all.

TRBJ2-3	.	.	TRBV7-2	CASSWGPQTTDTQYF	TGTGCCAGCAGCTGGGGGCCCCAAACCACAGATACGCAGTATTTT
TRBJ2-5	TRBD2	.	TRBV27	CASSSSGLAGGLETQYF	TGTGCCAGCAGTTCCTCCGGACTAGCGGGGGGGCTTGAGACCCAGTACTTC
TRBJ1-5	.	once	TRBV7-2	CASSLALYSNQPQHF	TGTGCCAGCAGCCTCGCACTATATAGCAATCAGCCCCAGCATTTT
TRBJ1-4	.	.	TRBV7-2	CASSPDRRNEKLFF	TGTGCCAGCAGCCCCGACAGGCGTAATGAAAAACTGTTTTTT
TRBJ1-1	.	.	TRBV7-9	CASSLPSNTEAFF	TGTGCCAGCAGCTTACCCAGTAACACTGAAGCTTTCTTT
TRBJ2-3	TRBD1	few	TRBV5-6	CASSFLQTTGWTDTQYF	TGTGCCAGCAGCTTCTTACAAACGACAGGGTGGACAGATACGCAGTATTTT
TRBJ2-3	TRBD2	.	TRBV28	CASIRPGGAKDTQYF	TGTGCCAGCATCCGGCCGGGGGGGGCCAAAGATACGCAGTATTTT
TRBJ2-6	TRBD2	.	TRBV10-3	CAITSGDAGANVLTF	TGTGCCATCACTAGCGGGGATGCTGGGGCCAACGTCCTGACTTTC
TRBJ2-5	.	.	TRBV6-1	CASSATSRETQYF	TGTGCCAGCAGTGCCACTAGTAGGGAGACCCAGTACTTC
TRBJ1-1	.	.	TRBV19	CASSILQNTEAFF	TGTGCCAGTAGTATTTTACAGAACACTGAAGCTTTCTTT
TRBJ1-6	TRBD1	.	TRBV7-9	CASSMDRVRSPLHF	TGTGCCAGCAGCATGGACAGGGTTAGATCACCCCTCCACTTT
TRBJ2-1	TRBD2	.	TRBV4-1	CASSQDPLAGRLSYNEQFF	TGCGCCAGCAGCCAAGATCCACTAGCGGGCCGTCTCTCCTACAATGAGCAGTTCTTC
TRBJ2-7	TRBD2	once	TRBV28	CASSLNPAGLAGGLNEQYF	TGTGCCAGCAGTTTGAATCCCGCTGGACTAGCGGGGGGGCTAAACGAGCAGTACTTC
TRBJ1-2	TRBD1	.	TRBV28	CASSLATGAVNYGYTF	TGTGCCAGCAGTTTGGCCACAGGGGCGGTTAACTATGGCTACACCTTC
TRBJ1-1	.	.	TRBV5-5	CASSLAAGNTEAFF	TGTGCCAGCAGCTTGGCCGCAGGGAACACTGAAGCTTTCTTT
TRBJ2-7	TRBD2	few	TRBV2	CASSDPLAGGSYEQYF	TGTGCCAGCAGTGATCCCCTAGCGGGGGGTTCCTACGAGCAGTACTTC
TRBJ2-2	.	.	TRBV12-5	CAILGGGDTGELFF	TGTGCTATCCTTGGGGGGGGCGACACCGGGGAGCTGTTTTTT
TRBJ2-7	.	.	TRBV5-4	CASSLQSSYEQYF	TGTGCCAGCAGCTTACAGAGCTCCTACGAGCAGTACTTC
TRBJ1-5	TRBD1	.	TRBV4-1	CASSQPGQGIMQPQHF	TGCGCCAGCAGCCAGCCGGGACAGGGTATCATGCAGCCCCAGCATTTT
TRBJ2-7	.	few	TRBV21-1	CASSRRDSLYEQYF	TGTGCCAGCAGCCGCCGGGACAGTTTGTACGAGCAGTACTTC
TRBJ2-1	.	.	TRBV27	CASSLSEGLEQFF	TGTGCCAGCAGTTTATCTGAGGGCCTAGAGCAGTTCTTC
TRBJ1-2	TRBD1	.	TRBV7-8	CASSRVSQGDYGYTF	TGTGCCAGCAGTCGCGTTTCTCAGGGGGACTATGGCTACACCTTC
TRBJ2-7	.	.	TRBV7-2	CASSFGNRYEQYF	TGTGCCAGCAGCTTTGGAAACAGGTACGAGCAGTACTTC
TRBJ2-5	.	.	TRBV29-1	CSVVYISGQETQYF	TGCAGCGTTGTTTATATTAGCGGCCAAGAGACCCAGTACTTC
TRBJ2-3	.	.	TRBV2	CASSPGDSSTDTQYF	TGTGCCAGCAGCCCGGGAGACAGTAGCACAGATACGCAGTATTTT
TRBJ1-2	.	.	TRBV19	CASIQQGFYGYTF	TGTGCCAGTATTCAACAGGGCTTCTATGGCTACACCTTC
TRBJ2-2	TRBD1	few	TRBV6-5	CASSYRTGGNTGELFF	TGTGCCAGCAGTTACAGGACAGGGGGGAACACCGGGGAGCTGTTTTTT
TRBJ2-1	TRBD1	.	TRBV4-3	CASSRGTGGFYNEQFF	TGCGCCAGCAGCCGGGGTACAGGGGGTTTCTACAATGAGCAGTTCTTC
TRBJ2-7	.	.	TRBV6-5	CASSSVGEGYEQYF	TGTGCCAGCAGCTCGGTGGGTGAGGGCTACGAGCAGTACTTC
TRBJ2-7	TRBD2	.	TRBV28	CASSLELAGIYEQYF	TGTGCCAGCAGCCTTGAACTAGCGGGGATCTACGAGCAGTACTTC
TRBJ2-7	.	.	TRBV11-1	CASGHGVGLFYEQYF	TGTGCCAGCGGCCATGGAGTTGGATTATTTTACGAGCAGTACTTC
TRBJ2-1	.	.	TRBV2	CASKFQRNNEQFF	TGTGCCAGCAAGTTCCAGCGGAACAATGAGCAGTTCTTC
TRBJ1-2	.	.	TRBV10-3	CAIMGGGFEEGYTF	TGTGCCATCATGGGAGGAGGGTTCGAGGAGGGCTACACCTTC
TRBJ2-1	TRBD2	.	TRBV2	CASSDRRGGTYNEQFF	TGTGCCAGCAGTGACCGGCGGGGGGGTACCTACAATGAGCAGTTCTTC
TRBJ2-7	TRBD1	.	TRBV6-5	CASSLDRGHEQYF	TGTGCCAGCAGTCTCGACAGGGGCCACGAGCAGTACTTC
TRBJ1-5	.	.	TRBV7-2	CASSPGNNQPQHF	TGTGCCAGCAGCCCGGGGAACAATCAGCCCCAGCATTTT
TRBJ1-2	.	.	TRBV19	CASSIRRDYGYTF	TGTGCCAGTAGTATCCGGAGGGACTATGGCTACACCTTC
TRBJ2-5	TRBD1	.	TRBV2	CASSGQGVETQYF	TGTGCCAGCAGTGGACAGGGAGTGGAGACCCAGTACTTC
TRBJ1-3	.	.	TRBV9	CASSGRRSGNTIYF	TGTGCCAGCAGCGGGAGACGCTCTGGAAACACCATATATTTT
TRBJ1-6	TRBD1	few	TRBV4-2	CASRRDRGRDSPLHF	TGTGCCAGCAGGCGAGACAGGGGGCGGGATTCACCCCTCCACTTT
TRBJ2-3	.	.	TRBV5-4	CASSFSRGTQYF	TGTGCCAGCAGCTTTAGTCGTGGTACGCAGTATTTT
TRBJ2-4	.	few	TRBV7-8	CASSLGGGRDKNIQYF	TGTGCCAGCAGCTTAGGGGGGGGCAGGGACAAAAACATTCAGTACTTC
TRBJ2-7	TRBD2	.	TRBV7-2	CASSLTSGGSEQYF	TGTGCCAGCAGCTTAACTAGCGGGGGGAGCGAGCAGTACTTC
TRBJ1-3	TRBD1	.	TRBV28	CASTLWTGDSGNTIYF	TGTGCCAGCACCCTGTGGACAGGCGATTCTGGAAACACCATATATTTT
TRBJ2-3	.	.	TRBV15	CATSRAQVDTQYF	TGTGCCACCAGCAGAGCACAGGTAGATACGCAGTATTTT
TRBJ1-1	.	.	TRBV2	CASRQRGSGTEAFF	TGTGCCAGCAGGCAACGAGGGTCGGGAACTGAAGCTTTCTTT